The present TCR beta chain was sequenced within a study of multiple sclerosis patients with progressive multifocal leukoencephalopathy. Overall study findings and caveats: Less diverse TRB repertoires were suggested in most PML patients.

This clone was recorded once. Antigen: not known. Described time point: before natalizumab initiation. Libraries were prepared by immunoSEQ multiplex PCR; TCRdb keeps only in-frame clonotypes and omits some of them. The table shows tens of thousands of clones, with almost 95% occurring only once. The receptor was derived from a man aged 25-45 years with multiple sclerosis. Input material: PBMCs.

CDR3 DNA sequence: TGTGCCAGCAGCCCCCTAGGACAGGGTGGGAATGAGCAGTTCTTC. It codes for CASSPLGQGGNEQFF. The V call is TRBV13, the J call TRBJ2-1; 8 positions agree with TRBD1. This CDR3 spans 15 amino acids. Germline V lookup: CDR1 PRHDT, CDR2 FYEKMQ (reference sequence). After removal of 5 bases from V and 7 bases from J, the junction contained 10 bases not matched to a gene.